A single sample gave rise to the 19 T cell receptor beta chains below, sequenced in a study of patients and donors after allogeneic stem cell transplantation. MiXCR, applied by TCRdb to the RT-PCR reads, yields one record per CDR3 protein. The table records approximately 430,000 distinct CDR3 sequences, about a sixth of them present only once. Material for sequencing was blood, either unsorted or a sorted T cell fraction (not recorded which). These receptors were obtained from a human donor who was either an allogeneic HSCT recipient or a stem cell or donor lymphocyte infusion donor (not recorded which). It is not recorded whose cells these are; they may come from a transplant donor.

This chain links TRBV12-3 or TRBV12-4 with TRBJ1-5; D might be TRBD1 (6 bases). The CDR3 sequence is 15 residues long. V lost 8 bases and J lost 3, with 17 bases in between. In nucleotides, the CDR3 is TGTGCCAGCCGTACACAGGGAAAAGACAATCAGCCCCAGCATTTT. It encodes CASRTQGKDNQPQHF.

This chain joins TRBV6-1 and TRBJ2-7; D is unresolved. Germline lookup yields CDR1 MNHNS and CDR2 SASEGT. This CDR3 has 13 amino acids. The V and J ends lost 5 bases and 3 bases respectively, with 11 bases between them. The CDR3 DNA sequence: TGTGCCAGCAGTAAAGGGATTCTCTACGAGCAGTACTTC. This encodes CASSKGILYEQYF.

This clonotype was counted many times. This chain joins TRBV4-3 and TRBJ2-2, with 7 nucleotides matching TRBD2. Trimming took 2 bases from V and 0 from J; bases not matched to a gene: 3. This CDR3 is 16 amino acids long. Germline lookup yields CDR1 LGHNA and CDR2 YSLEER. The CDR3 reads CASSQRRGANTGELFF. The DNA for the CDR3 is TGCGCCAGCAGCCAAAGACGGGGGGCGAACACCGGGGAGCTGTTTTTT.

This clonotype was detected only a few times. CDR3 amino acids: CASSLEGPHEKLFF. DNA for the CDR3: TGCGCCAGCAGCTTGGAGGGGCCCCATGAAAAACTGTTTTTT. The chain employs TRBV5-1 and TRBJ1-4; TRBD1 might be the D (5 bases). The CDR3 contains 14 residues. Germline V gene sequence: CDR1 SGHRS, CDR2 YFSETQ. Trimming removed 0 bases at V and 6 bases at J, with 9 bases between.

This clonotype was seen a handful of times. CDR3 protein: CASSPYRGSDYGYTF. The DNA of the CDR3 is TGCGCCAGCAGCCCCTACAGGGGTTCGGACTATGGCTACACCTTC. V is TRBV4-3 and J is TRBJ1-2; 7 nucleotides agree with TRBD1. Unmatched junction bases numbered 8, after V lost 4 bases and J lost 3 bases. This CDR3 contains 15 residues. Germline V CDR1 and CDR2: LGHNA, YSLEER.

This chain joins TRBV5-4 and TRBJ2-1; D is uncertain. This CDR3 is built from 13 residues. Germline CDR1 reads SGHNT; CDR2 reads YYREEE (reference sequence). Trimming took 0 bases from V and 10 from J, leaving 11 bases between them. CDR3 sequence: CASSLGTHGEQFF. CDR3 DNA sequence: TGTGCCAGCAGCTTGGGGACCCACGGGGAGCAGTTCTTC.

This clonotype was seen only a few times. The chain carries TRBV4-1 and TRBJ2-2, with unresolved D. Germline V CDR1 and CDR2: MGHRA, YSYEKL. The CDR3 loop spans 15 amino acids. The V end was cut by 3 bases, the J end by 0 bases, with 8 bases between. The CDR3: CASSQRLTNTGELFF. DNA of the CDR3: TGCGCCAGCAGCCAGCGACTCACGAACACCGGGGAGCTGTTTTTT.

This rearrangement joins TRBV11-2 to TRBJ2-7, with 7 bases lining up with TRBD1. The germline gives CDR1 SGHAT, CDR2 FQNNGV. The length of the CDR3 is 15 residues. The V gene end was trimmed by 3 bases and the J gene end by 5 bases; junction bases not matched to a gene: 10. CDR3 protein: CASSFAGQVRDEQYF. In DNA, the CDR3 is TGTGCCAGCAGCTTCGCCGGACAGGTGAGGGACGAGCAGTACTTC.

This chain connects TRBV30 to TRBJ1-2; D remains ambiguous. The CDR3 is made up of 13 amino acids. V was cut by 1 base and J by 4 bases, with 10 bases left in between. Per the germline V gene, CDR1 is GTSNPN and CDR2 is SVGIG (reference sequence). The DNA of the CDR3 is TGTGCCTGGAGTGGAGGACGCGGCTATGGCTACACCTTC. Residues: CAWSGGRGYGYTF.

The chain joins TRBV6-5 to TRBJ2-5, with D possibly being TRBD1 (5 bases). The germline V gene has CDR1 MNHEY and CDR2 SVGAGI. The V end was cut by 0 bases, the J end by 3 bases, with 8 bases between. This CDR3 comprises 14 residues. The CDR3 is CASSYSSGKETQYF. In nucleotides, the CDR3 is TGTGCCAGCAGTTACTCGTCAGGGAAAGAGACCCAGTACTTC.

This clonotype has only a few counts. This chain connects TRBV14 to TRBJ2-1; D remains ambiguous. The CDR3 consists of 16 residues. Germline CDR1 reads SGHDN; CDR2 reads FVKESK. Trimming removed 4 bases at V and 3 bases at J, with 16 bases between. The CDR3 bases are TGTGCCAGCAGCCGCTACCTCCTTGCTAACTACAATGAGCAGTTCTTC. It specifies CASSRYLLANYNEQFF.

This clonotype was seen many times. V gene TRBV29-1 combines with J gene TRBJ1-1; no definite D call. CDR1 is SQVTM, CDR2 ANQGSEA, per germline. With 4 bases removed from V and 1 base from J, the gap between germline ends came to 4 bases. The CDR3 is 11 residues long. CDR3 bases: TGCAGCGTTGTTGCGAACACTGAAGCTTTCTTT. This encodes CSVVANTEAFF. The whole variable domain, filled in from reference TRBV29-1 and TRBJ1-1, reads SAVISQKPSRDICQRGTSLTIQCQVDSQVTMMFWYRQQPGQSLTLIATANQGSEATYESGFVIDKFPISRPNLTFSTLTVSNMSPEDSSIYLCSVVANTEAFFGQGTRLTVV.

This clonotype has more than one count but fewer than ten. V gene TRBV4-3 combines with J gene TRBJ2-7; a weak D match, TRBD2 (5 bases). Germline assignment: CDR1 LGHNA and CDR2 YSLEER. The CDR3 contains 14 residues. Trimming removed 1 base from V and 6 bases from J, with 13 bases in between. The CDR3 region is CASSQGRAGPEQYF. The CDR3 nucleotides read TGCGCCAGCAGCCAAGGTCGCGCGGGCCCCGAGCAGTACTTC.

The CDR3 reads CASSQGGARGGETQYF. The CDR3 coding sequence is TGCGCCAGCAGCCAAGGAGGGGCCAGGGGAGGGGAGACCCAGTACTTC. The chain combines TRBV4-3 with TRBJ2-5, with a tentative D call TRBD2 (7 bases). Trimming stripped 1 base from V and 5 bases from J, with 17 bases between. The CDR3 is 16 amino acids. CDR1 and CDR2 (germline): LGHNA, YSLEER.

This chain joins TRBV4-2 and TRBJ2-3; TRBD2 aligns across 9 bases. The length of the CDR3 is 16 residues. Trimming at V came to 1 base and at J to 3 bases, leaving 5 bases not matched to a gene. Per the germline V gene, CDR1 is LGHNA and CDR2 is YNFKEQ. This CDR3 is CASSQGTAGGTDTQYF. In DNA form, the CDR3 reads TGTGCCAGCAGCCAAGGCACAGCGGGAGGAACAGATACGCAGTATTTT.

This clonotype was counted between two and nine times. This chain links TRBV6-4 with TRBJ2-1; 9 bases map to TRBD1. Germline V gene sequence: CDR1 MRHNA, CDR2 SNTAGT. Germline trimming cut 4 bases from V and 5 bases from J; bases unmatched to any gene: 6. CDR3 size: 15 residues. CDR3 residues: CASSGGTGSHNEQFF. In DNA, the CDR3 is TGTGCCAGCAGTGGCGGGACAGGGTCACACAATGAGCAGTTCTTC.

A few counts support this clonotype. V gene TRBV9 combines with J gene TRBJ2-3; weak D call: TRBD1 (6 bases). Trimming took 1 base from V and 5 from J, leaving 8 bases between them. CDR1 is SGDLS and CDR2 is YYNGEE in the germline V gene. The CDR3 runs 13 residues. CDR3 sequence reads: CASSVKGVDTQYF. DNA for the CDR3: TGTGCCAGCAGCGTAAAGGGGGTAGATACGCAGTATTTT.

This clonotype was counted ten times or more. The chain is built from TRBV12-3 or TRBV12-4 and TRBJ2-7; 7 positions agree with TRBD1. With 7 bases clipped from V and 0 bases from J, the junction kept 6 bases outside the gene matches. The CDR3 covers 14 residues. CDR3 region: CASTKGQVSYEQYF. The CDR3 region has the DNA TGTGCCAGCACCAAAGGACAGGTCTCCTACGAGCAGTACTTC.

This clonotype occurred many times. The chain employs TRBV12-3 or TRBV12-4 and TRBJ2-3, with D possibly TRBD2 on 5 matching bases. The CDR3 loop spans 15 amino acids. The germline V and J ends were trimmed by 5 bases and 2 bases, with 14 bases remaining between them. CDR3 protein: CASSPGKRLTDTQYF. The CDR3 bases are TGTGCCAGCAGTCCCGGCAAGCGGCTCACAGATACGCAGTATTTT.